This T cell receptor (beta chain) derives from a study of T cell responses to AZD1222 COVID-19 vaccine. Study results and limitations: With two AZD1222 doses given, Spike-specific TCR breadth and depth both rose. White British ancestry dominated among donors, who included more females, and clonal diversity was possibly underestimated.

TCRdb's copy holds only in-frame clones and misses some; the assay was immunoSEQ multiplex PCR. The repertoire includes tens of thousands of clones, roughly 90% of them detected once, and about 12% sits in the top ten. Whether given at about 4 or about 12 weeks, second doses were pooled. Germline CDR1 and CDR2: SGHDT and YYEEEE. CDR3 length: 15 residues. V shed 4 bases and J 4 bases; nucleotides not matched to a gene: 7. As concerns this clone: Its antigen remains unknown.

The starting material was peripheral blood, obtained 28 days after the second AZD1222 dose. This sequence was found in an adult who received the AZD1222 COVID-19 vaccine. This rearrangement joins TRBV5-6 to TRBJ2-2, with 7 bases lining up with TRBD1. This CDR3 is CASSLLDRATGELFF. The CDR3 region has the DNA TGTGCCAGCAGCCTCCTCGACAGGGCCACCGGGGAGCTGTTTTTT.